The 18 T cell receptor beta chains given below trace back to one sample, sequenced in a study of T cells in Graves' hyperthyroidism and ophthalmopathy. Amplified TCR beta CDR3 regions came from RNA transcripts. An initial round of RT-PCR targeting the TCR CDR3 relied on the HTBI primer set. TCRdb reanalysed the multiplex PCR reads using MiXCR and keeps one entry per CDR3 protein. The sample consists of approximately 370,000 distinct CDR3 sequences, 15% of them appearing once. Sequenced: blood. Source of these receptors: a woman in her twenties or thirties with Graves' hyperthyroidism.

The chain couples TRBV9 to TRBJ1-6; D is perhaps TRBD1 (5 bases). The CDR3 extends over 15 amino acids. The V gene lost 2 bases and the J gene lost 9 bases, with 15 bases spanning the gap. Germline V gene sequence: CDR1 SGDLS, CDR2 YYNGEE. Written as DNA, the CDR3 is TGTGCCAGCAGCGTCGGGACTGTAGGTGGTTCACCCCTCCACTTT. This encodes CASSVGTVGGSPLHF.

This sequence joins TRBV20-1 and TRBJ2-2, with 10 bases that match TRBD2. The V gene's germline CDR1 is DFQATT and CDR2 SNEGSKA (reference sequence). Germline trimming cut 6 bases from V and 4 bases from J; bases unmatched to any gene: 8. The CDR3 covers 15 residues. The CDR3 DNA reads as TGCAGTGCCCGGACAAGCGGGGGGGGCACCGGGGAGCTGTTTTTT. Translating it yields CSARTSGGGTGELFF.

This clonotype was recorded many times. The gene calls are TRBV19 and TRBJ2-1; possible D gene TRBD1, 6 bases. This CDR3 contains 14 residues. With 4 bases removed from V and 7 bases from J, the gap between germline ends came to 14 bases. Germline assignment: CDR1 LNHDA and CDR2 SQIVND (reference sequence). The CDR3 protein is CASSTSGTRNEQFF. The CDR3 coding sequence is TGTGCCAGTAGTACGTCCGGGACAAGAAATGAGCAGTTCTTC.

This clonotype showed up many times. J is TRBJ2-7 and V is TRBV28; possibly TRBD1 for D (5 bases). Germline V lookup: CDR1 MDHEN, CDR2 SYDVKM. V was shortened by 5 bases and J by 1 base, with 15 bases between the two germline ends. This CDR3 is built from 15 residues. The CDR3 sequence is CASSQGSILSYEQYF. The CDR3 coding sequence is TGTGCCAGCAGTCAGGGTAGTATTCTGTCCTACGAGCAGTACTTC.

The V call is TRBV19, the J call TRBJ2-7; the match to TRBD2 covers 12 bases. Germline values: CDR1 LNHDA, CDR2 SQIVND (reference sequence). The J segment lost 1 base and the V segment lost 5 bases, leaving 0 bases of the junction unmatched. The CDR3 runs 14 residues. The CDR3 DNA reads as TGTGCCAGTAGTGGACTAGCGGGATCCTACGAGCAGTACTTC. Amino acid sequence: CASSGLAGSYEQYF.

Ten or more counts support this clonotype. This sequence joins TRBV3-1 and TRBJ1-2; no clear D. CDR3 length: 14 residues. Trimming pared 0 bases from V and 4 bases from J, leaving 9 bases between. CDR1 and CDR2 from the germline V gene are LGHDT and YNNKEL (reference sequence). The CDR3 nucleotides read TGTGCCAGCAGCCAAGATTTCGGAGCCTATGGCTACACCTTC. Translation gives CASSQDFGAYGYTF.

The table lists this clonotype with many counts. This chain links TRBV30 with TRBJ1-2; D might be TRBD1 (6 bases). The CDR3 contains 13 residues. V was cut by 1 base and J by 6 bases, with 12 bases left in between. Germline-derived CDR1 and CDR2 are GTSNPN and SVGIG (reference sequence). The CDR3 loop reads CAWSEYRADGYTF. Here the CDR3 DNA reads TGTGCCTGGAGTGAATACAGGGCCGATGGCTACACCTTC.

This clonotype was picked up many times. CDR3 sequence: CASSKDTGTVAFF. The CDR3 DNA follows: TGTGCCAGCAGCAAAGATACAGGAACTGTCGCTTTCTTT. The V and J genes are TRBV7-9 and TRBJ1-1, with a tentative D call TRBD1 (5 bases). Germline CDR1 and CDR2: SEHNR and FQNEAQ (reference sequence). V lost 5 bases, J lost 11 bases, and 18 bases lay in between. CDR3 length equals 13 residues.

This clonotype was observed many times. The chain carries TRBV5-1 and TRBJ2-3; no clear D. This CDR3 has 14 amino acids. V was shortened by 0 bases and J by 6 bases, with 11 bases between the two germline ends. The germline V gene encodes CDR1 SGHRS and CDR2 YFSETQ. The CDR3 bases are TGCGCCAGCAGCTTGGCAGCAGGCTCGGATACGCAGTATTTT. Translating it yields CASSLAAGSDTQYF. The whole variable domain, filled in from reference TRBV5-1 and TRBJ2-3, reads KAGVTQTPRYLIKTRGQQVTLSCSPISGHRSVSWYQQTPGQGLQFLFEYFSETQRNKGNFPGRFSGRQFSNSRSEMNVSTLELGDSALYLCASSLAAGSDTQYFGPGTRLTVL.

The chain combines TRBV12-3 or TRBV12-4 with TRBJ2-1; D tentatively reads TRBD1 or TRBD2 (5 bases each). Trimming removed 3 bases at V and 1 base at J, with 16 bases between. The CDR3 is 17 amino acids. This chain's CDR3 is CASSFSRGALSYNEQFF. The CDR3 region has the DNA TGTGCCAGCAGTTTCAGCCGGGGCGCTTTATCCTACAATGAGCAGTTCTTC.

At least ten counts were recorded for this clonotype. The chain combines TRBV2 with TRBJ1-1; D is unresolved. Germline V gives CDR1 SNHLY, CDR2 FYNNEI. The CDR3 spans 13 residues. V was trimmed by 4 bases and J by 2 bases, leaving 8 bases between them. The CDR3 is CASSAGSNTEAFF. The CDR3 nucleotides read TGTGCCAGCAGTGCGGGATCCAACACTGAAGCTTTCTTT.

This clonotype was seen ten or more times. The chain links TRBV5-1 to TRBJ2-1, with TRBD2 matching 7 bases. The CDR3 has 15 residues. V lost 5 bases, J lost 3 bases, and 8 bases stayed unmatched. Germline lookup yields CDR1 SGHRS and CDR2 YFSETQ. The CDR3 loop reads CASRKSGTIYNEQFF. The CDR3, as DNA: TGCGCCAGCAGAAAATCCGGGACTATCTACAATGAGCAGTTCTTC.

This clonotype was seen ten or more times. J is TRBJ1-4 and V is TRBV3-1; TRBD1 matches 8 bases. There are 16 residues in the CDR3. From germline, CDR1 is LGHDT and CDR2 YNNKEL (reference sequence). Trimming took 4 bases from V and 10 from J; bases not matched to a gene: 14. The CDR3 DNA reads TGTGCCAGCAGCCTCGACAGGGGCGGCGTTACCGGAAAACTGTTTTTT. Protein sequence: CASSLDRGGVTGKLFF.

This clonotype has at least ten counts. The CDR3 nucleotides read TGTGCCAGCCGCCTATCCGGGACAGGGGGAAAACTGTTTTTT. Translating gives CASRLSGTGGKLFF. The J gene is TRBJ1-4, the V gene TRBV28; 11 nucleotides align to TRBD1. After removal of 8 bases from V and 10 bases from J, the junction contained 9 bases not matched to a gene. Germline CDR1 MDHEN, CDR2 SYDVKM. This CDR3 is built from 14 residues.

This clonotype was detected only a few times. The chain joins TRBV5-4 to TRBJ2-3; 8 nucleotides align to TRBD2. Germline CDR1 reads SGHNT; CDR2 reads YYREEE (reference sequence). The trim removed 3 bases at V and 5 bases at J, leaving 5 bases unmatched. The CDR3 contains 14 residues. CDR3: CASSSGTRKDTQYF. The DNA of the CDR3 is TGTGCCAGCAGCTCCGGGACTAGGAAAGATACGCAGTATTTT.

This clonotype was seen more than once but under ten times. The chain is built from TRBV7-9 and TRBJ1-4; D is ambiguous. The CDR3 is 15 amino acids. The V end was cut by 0 bases, the J end by 5 bases, with 10 bases between. Germline loops: CDR1 SEHNR, CDR2 FQNEAQ (reference sequence). CDR3 sequence: CASSLALQRNEKLFF. Written as DNA, the CDR3 is TGTGCCAGCAGCTTAGCTTTGCAGCGGAATGAAAAACTGTTTTTT.

The gene calls are TRBV12-3 or TRBV12-4 and TRBJ2-7; D gene unclear. The CDR3 is made up of 16 amino acids. The V gene lost 7 bases and the J gene lost 0 bases, with 19 bases spanning the gap. The DNA of the CDR3 is TGTGCCAGCAACCTGGACCTATTTCTAAGCTCCTACGAGCAGTACTTC. This sequence encodes CASNLDLFLSSYEQYF.

CDR3 region: CASSESRYNEQFF. DNA of the CDR3: TGTGCCAGCAGTGAGTCGCGCTACAATGAGCAGTTCTTC. The chain couples TRBV6-1 to TRBJ2-1, with D uncertain. This CDR3 comprises 13 residues. Germline V lookup: CDR1 MNHNS, CDR2 SASEGT. The V end lost 3 bases, the J end lost 3 bases, and 6 bases lay between the germline ends.